Reported below is one T cell receptor beta chain. Its antigen is as yet unknown. The germline gives CDR1 MRHNA, CDR2 SNTAGT. The CDR3 sequence is 14 residues long. J was trimmed by 4 bases and V by 0 bases; bases with no gene match: 1. The data are from a study of graft-versus-host responses after intestinal transplantation. About the research overall: Each recipient received a multivisceral, liver-intestinal, or isolated intestinal graft. The recipients all started with anti-thymocyte globulin induction and then took tacrolimus and steroids for about 3 years.

Using immunoSEQ multiplex PCR, the repertoire was profiled, and TCRdb retains in-frame clones only, with some absent. The sample consists of under 20,000 clones, over 70% of them appearing once. General study findings and limits: Recipient marrow held GvH clones, some first seen in ileum or blood. Early post-transplant falls in HvG clones accompanied the peak levels of circulating GvH clones.

The receptor comes from a human patient who received an intestinal transplant, so some T cells may come from the graft donor. This chain links TRBV6-4 with TRBJ2-3; 7 nucleotides match TRBD2. The starting material was PBMCs, obtained 14 days after transplant. The CDR3 coding sequence is TGTGCCAGCAGTGACTCGCGGGAGCCAGATACGCAGTATTTT. As protein: CASSDSREPDTQYF.